These 16 T cell receptor beta chains came from one sample sequenced in a study of T cells in Graves' hyperthyroidism and ophthalmopathy. Amplification targeted TCR beta CDR3 regions from RNA transcripts. First-round RT-PCR with HTBI primers amplified the TCR CDR3 region. TCRdb reprocessed the multiplex PCR reads via MiXCR and lists one record per CDR3 protein. In the table there are about 250,000 distinct CDR3 sequences, almost 25% of which are singletons. The sequencing sample was made of blood. All receptors derive from a woman aged 40 to 49 with Graves' ophthalmopathy.

About this clonotype itself: Compared with germline, one end of the junction differs, possibly owing to a read error. This chain uses TRBV20-1 with TRBJ2-7; no definite D call. Germline-derived CDR1 and CDR2 are DFQATT and SNEGSKA (reference sequence). The CDR3 has 13 amino acids. The CDR3 nucleotides are TGCACTGCTAGAGTGGTAGGGCTCTACGAGCAGTACTTC. It translates to CTARVVGLYEQYF.

This clonotype has ten or more counts. The chain couples TRBV10-3 to TRBJ2-7; 8 bases line up with TRBD2. Germline V gene lookup returns CDR1 ENHRY and CDR2 SYGVKD. V lost 7 bases to trimming and J lost 0 bases; unmatched junction nucleotides: 8. The CDR3 is made up of 15 amino acids. The CDR3 nucleotides are TGTGCCATCATGGGGCTAGCGGGCGACTCCTACGAGCAGTACTTC. This sequence encodes CAIMGLAGDSYEQYF.

This CDR3 reads CASSLTLAYEQYF. In nucleotides, the CDR3 is TGTGCCAGCAGTTTAACCCTAGCCTACGAGCAGTACTTC. The chain links TRBV28 to TRBJ2-7; D unclear. This CDR3 has 13 amino acids. Germline CDR1 reads MDHEN; CDR2 reads SYDVKM. V lost 2 bases, J lost 2 bases, and 7 bases lay in between.

This clonotype was seen ten or more times. DNA of the CDR3: TGCAGTGCTAGAGTGGCGGGCGGGGAGACCCAGTACTTC. Translation: CSARVAGGETQYF. V gene TRBV20-1 combines with J gene TRBJ2-5, with D perhaps matching TRBD2 (5 bases). This CDR3 contains 13 residues. Germline V CDR1 and CDR2: DFQATT, SNEGSKA (reference sequence). V shed 1 base and J shed 5 bases, with 11 bases lying between them.

This clonotype was observed many times. The chain uses TRBV6-1 and TRBJ1-1; D is perhaps TRBD1 (6 bases). CDR3 length: 13 amino acids. V gave up 8 bases and J gave up 5 bases, with 15 bases separating them. Germline loops: CDR1 MNHNS, CDR2 SASEGT. The CDR3 bases are TGTGCCAGCCTTGGGCAGGGGAGGACTGAAGCTTTCTTT. Translated: CASLGQGRTEAFF.

This clonotype was counted at least ten times. The chain combines TRBV7-2 with TRBJ2-4; 7 bases are shared with TRBD1. The germline V gene has CDR1 SGHTA and CDR2 FQGNSA. The CDR3 is made up of 15 amino acids. The V gene end was trimmed by 5 bases and the J gene end by 0 bases; junction bases not matched to a gene: 4. The CDR3 DNA is TGTGCCAGCAGCGATCGGGACAGAGCCAAAAACATTCAGTACTTC. This gives the protein CASSDRDRAKNIQYF.

The chain couples TRBV6-1 to TRBJ2-7, with 12 nucleotides matching TRBD1. The ends lost 6 bases at V and 10 bases at J; junction bases unmatched: 10. This CDR3 region has 14 residues. Germline V lookup: CDR1 MNHNS, CDR2 SASEGT. In nucleotides, the CDR3 is TGTGCCAGCAGAACATCGGGACAGGGGGCGGAACAGTACTTC. Protein: CASRTSGQGAEQYF.

The rearrangement joins TRBV6-1 to TRBJ1-5; possibly TRBD1 for D (5 bases). This CDR3 contains 14 residues. V dropped 1 base and J dropped 9 bases, with 13 bases sitting between them. Per the germline V gene, CDR1 is MNHNS and CDR2 is SASEGT. The CDR3 is CASSEVDSGGPQHF. The CDR3 DNA reads as TGTGCCAGCAGTGAAGTTGACTCTGGGGGGCCCCAGCATTTT.

This clonotype came up many times. The CDR3 region has the DNA TGCGCCAGCAGCTTGGGGGCCCCTAGCGGAAACTCCTACGAGCAGTACTTC. Its protein product is CASSLGAPSGNSYEQYF. The V gene is TRBV5-1, the J gene TRBJ2-7; 7 positions match TRBD2. The CDR3 length is 17 residues. The germline gives CDR1 SGHRS, CDR2 YFSETQ. V was pared by 0 bases and J by 0 bases, with 9 bases of the junction left unmatched.

This clonotype has ten or more counts. The chain combines TRBV7-2 with TRBJ2-5; 11 bases are shared with TRBD1. The CDR3 spans 14 residues. V gave up 5 bases and J gave up 7 bases; unmatched junction bases: 6. Germline CDR1 and CDR2: SGHTA and FQGNSA. Here the CDR3 reads CASSPPGQGGTQYF. Here the CDR3 DNA reads TGTGCCAGCAGCCCGCCGGGACAGGGGGGGACCCAGTACTTC.

The chain carries TRBV20-1 and TRBJ1-1; unclear D gene. The CDR3 covers 13 residues. V was pared by 0 bases and J by 4 bases, with 9 bases between. Germline V CDR1 and CDR2: DFQATT, SNEGSKA (reference sequence). The CDR3, as DNA: TGCAGTGCTAGAGATGAGACGGGCACTGAAGCTTTCTTT. Protein: CSARDETGTEAFF.

This chain joins TRBV27 and TRBJ2-7, with no clear D. Near its end, the DNA agrees better with TRBJ2-1, so the J call may be wrong. Germline CDR1 and CDR2: MNHEY and SMNVEV (reference sequence). The CDR3 length is 14 residues. In DNA form, the CDR3 reads TGTGCCAGCAGTTTATTAGGCAACTCCTACGAGCAGTTCTTC. Encoded protein: CASSLLGNSYEQFF.

There are a few counts of this clonotype. The chain employs TRBV4-2 and TRBJ1-1; D possibly corresponds to TRBD1 (6 bases). V lost 2 bases, J lost 8 bases, and 9 bases lay in between. Per germline, CDR1 LGHNA and CDR2 YNFKEQ. This CDR3 region has 12 residues. CDR3 sequence (DNA): TGTGCCAGCAGCCAAACAGGGAAAGAAGCTTTCTTT. This sequence encodes CASSQTGKEAFF.

Ten or more counts support this clonotype. The rearrangement links TRBV29-1 to TRBJ2-7, with 8 positions matching TRBD2. J was trimmed by 3 bases and V by 4 bases; bases with no gene match: 8. CDR3 length: 14 amino acids. Germline V gene lookup returns CDR1 SQVTM and CDR2 ANQGSEA. The CDR3 region has the DNA TGCAGCGTTGTTTTAGCGGGACGTCACTACGAGCAGTACTTC. Translated: CSVVLAGRHYEQYF.

This clonotype has only one observation. The rearrangement links TRBV12-5 to TRBJ1-1; TRBD1 aligns across 8 bases. J gave up 0 bases and V 6 bases, and 9 bases lay outside the gene matches. Germline-derived CDR1 and CDR2 are LGHNT and FRNRAP. This CDR3 region has 16 residues. The chain's CDR3 is CASGEDRVYLNTEAFF. CDR3 DNA sequence: TGTGCTAGTGGAGAGGACAGGGTTTATTTGAACACTGAAGCTTTCTTT.

This clonotype was detected ten times or more. This chain uses TRBV30 with TRBJ2-6, with D perhaps matching TRBD1 (5 bases). Germline V gene sequence: CDR1 GTSNPN, CDR2 SVGIG (reference sequence). V lost 0 bases and J lost 4, with 7 bases in between. CDR3 length: 14 residues. The CDR3 sequence is CAWSVPGGANVLTF. CDR3 nucleotides: TGTGCCTGGAGTGTACCAGGGGGGGCCAACGTCCTGACTTTC.